A single sample gave rise to the 4 T cell receptor beta chains below, sequenced in a study of spatial heterogeneity in lung cancer. Using its own MiXCR run on the 5' RACE reads, TCRdb lists one record per CDR3 protein. The sample shows around 4,100 distinct CDR3 sequences, approximately 53% of them seen only once. Time point here: sample taken at primary tumor resection. Sequencing was performed on whole RNA extracted from tumor and nontumor lung tissue, or from frozen PBMC, and the material was left unsorted. This material consisted of PBMCs, taken at surgery. These TCRs come from a female donor with early-stage non-small cell lung cancer.

As to this clonotype: Found in a library prepared for alpha chains, this beta chain is an off-target read, and its abundance has little meaning. This rearrangement joins TRBV27 to TRBJ2-5; weak D call: TRBD1 (6 bases). V lost 7 bases, J lost 5 bases, and 14 bases lay in between. From germline, CDR1 is MNHEY and CDR2 SMNVEV (reference sequence). The CDR3 contains 13 residues. The CDR3 DNA follows: TGTGCCAGCAATAAACAGGGAGTCGAGACCCAGTACTTC. Its translation is CASNKQGVETQYF.

A note on this clonotype: In a library made to pick up alpha chains, this beta chain is a stray read with a size that means little. The rearrangement joins TRBV12-3 or TRBV12-4 to TRBJ2-3; TRBD1 agrees at 10 bases. The CDR3 runs 17 residues. Unmatched junction bases numbered 8, after V lost 5 bases and J lost 0 bases. In DNA form, the CDR3 reads TGTGCCAGCAGTCGGGGACAGGGGACTGAAAGCACAGATACGCAGTATTTT. It encodes CASSRGQGTESTDTQYF.

Points on this clonotype: Being off target in a library aimed at alpha chains, this beta chain has a size of little meaning. The V call is TRBV29-1, the J call TRBJ2-2, with D possibly being TRBD1 (6 bases). Trimming took off 7 bases at V and 3 bases at J, with 12 bases between the two ends. Germline lookup yields CDR1 SQVTM and CDR2 ANQGSEA. This CDR3 region has 13 residues. The CDR3 DNA reads TGCAGCGGAAAACAGGGATACACCGGGGAGCTGTTTTTT. Translating it yields CSGKQGYTGELFF.

Points on this clonotype: This beta chain was picked up by a library intended for alpha chains and is off target, so its count carries little meaning. The V gene is TRBV5-1, the J gene TRBJ1-2; D call uncertain. CDR1 is SGHRS, CDR2 YFSETQ, per germline. Trimming pared 6 bases from V and 4 bases from J, leaving 16 bases between. CDR3 size: 14 residues. The CDR3 coding sequence is TGCGCCAGCACCTTAGGACCCGGCGGCTATGGCTACACCTTC. This translates into CASTLGPGGYGYTF.